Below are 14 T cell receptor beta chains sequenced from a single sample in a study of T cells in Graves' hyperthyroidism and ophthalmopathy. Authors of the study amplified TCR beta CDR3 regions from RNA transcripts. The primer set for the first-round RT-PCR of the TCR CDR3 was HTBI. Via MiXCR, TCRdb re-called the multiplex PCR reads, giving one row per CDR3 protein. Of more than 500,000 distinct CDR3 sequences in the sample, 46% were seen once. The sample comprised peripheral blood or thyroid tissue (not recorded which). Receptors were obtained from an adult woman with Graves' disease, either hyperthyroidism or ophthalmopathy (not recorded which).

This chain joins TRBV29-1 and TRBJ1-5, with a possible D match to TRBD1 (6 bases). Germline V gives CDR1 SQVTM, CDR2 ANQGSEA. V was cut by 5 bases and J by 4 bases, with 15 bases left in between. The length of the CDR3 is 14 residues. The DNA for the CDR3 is TGCAGCGTTCTAGAGACAGGCCAAAATCAGCCCCAGCATTTT. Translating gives CSVLETGQNQPQHF.

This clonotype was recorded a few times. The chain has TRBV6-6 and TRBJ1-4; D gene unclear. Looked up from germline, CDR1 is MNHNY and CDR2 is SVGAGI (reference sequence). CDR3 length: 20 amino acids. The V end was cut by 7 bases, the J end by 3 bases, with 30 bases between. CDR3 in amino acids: CASNTTPRSVHHRANEKLFF. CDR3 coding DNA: TGTGCCAGCAATACTACGCCCCGGTCTGTACACCACCGGGCTAATGAAAAACTGTTTTTT.

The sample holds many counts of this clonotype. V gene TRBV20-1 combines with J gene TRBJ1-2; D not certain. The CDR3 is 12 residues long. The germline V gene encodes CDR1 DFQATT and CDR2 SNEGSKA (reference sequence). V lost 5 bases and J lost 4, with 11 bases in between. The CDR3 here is CSAVGVSYGYTF. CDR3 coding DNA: TGCAGTGCTGTCGGGGTTAGCTATGGCTACACCTTC.

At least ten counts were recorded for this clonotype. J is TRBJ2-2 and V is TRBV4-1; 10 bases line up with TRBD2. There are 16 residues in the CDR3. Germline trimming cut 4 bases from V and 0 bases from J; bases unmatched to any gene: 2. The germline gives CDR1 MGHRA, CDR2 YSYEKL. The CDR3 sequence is CASSPSGSANTGELFF. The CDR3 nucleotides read TGCGCCAGCAGCCCTAGCGGGAGCGCGAACACCGGGGAGCTGTTTTTT.

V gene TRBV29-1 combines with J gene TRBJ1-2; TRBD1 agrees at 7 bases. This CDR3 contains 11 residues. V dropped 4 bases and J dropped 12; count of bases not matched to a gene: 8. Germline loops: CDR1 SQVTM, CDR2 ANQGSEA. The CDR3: CSVAGTAGNTF. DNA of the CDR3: TGCAGCGTTGCCGGGACAGCTGGAAACACCTTC.

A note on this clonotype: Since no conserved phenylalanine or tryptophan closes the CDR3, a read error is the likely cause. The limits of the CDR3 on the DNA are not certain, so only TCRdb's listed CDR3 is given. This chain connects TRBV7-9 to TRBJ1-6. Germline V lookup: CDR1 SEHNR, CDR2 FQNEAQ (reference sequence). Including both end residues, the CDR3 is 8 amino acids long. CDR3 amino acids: CASSPSQL.

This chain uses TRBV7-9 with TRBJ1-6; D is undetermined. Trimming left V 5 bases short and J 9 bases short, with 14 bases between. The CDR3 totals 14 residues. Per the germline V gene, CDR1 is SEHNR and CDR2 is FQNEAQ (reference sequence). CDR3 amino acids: CASSPPSGSSPLHF. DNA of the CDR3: TGTGCCAGCAGCCCTCCGAGCGGGAGTTCACCCCTCCACTTT. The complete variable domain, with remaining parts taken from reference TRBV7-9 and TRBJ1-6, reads DTGVSQNPRHKITKRGQNVTFRCDPISEHNRLYWYRQTLGQGPEFLTYFQNEAQLEKSRLLSDRFSAERPKGSFSTLEIQRTEQGDSAMYLCASSPPSGSSPLHFGNGTRLTVT.

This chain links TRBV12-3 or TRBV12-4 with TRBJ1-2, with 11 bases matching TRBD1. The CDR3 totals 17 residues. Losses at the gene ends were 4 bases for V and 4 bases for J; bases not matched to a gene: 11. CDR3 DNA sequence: TGTGCCAGCAGTTACCGTAGGACAGGGGGCATGGGCTATGGCTACACCTTC. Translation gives CASSYRRTGGMGYGYTF.

CDR3 in amino acids: CASSRGTGRRGYTF. DNA of the CDR3: TGTGCCAGCAGCCGCGGGACAGGGCGTAGGGGCTACACCTTC. The chain couples TRBV7-2 to TRBJ1-2, with 9 bases fitting TRBD1. The junction had 9 bases not matched to a gene; V was cut back by 5 bases and J by 8 bases. The CDR3 is 14 residues long. CDR1 and CDR2 (germline): SGHTA, FQGNSA.

The CDR3 is CASRGNGEQYF. The CDR3 DNA reads as TGTGCCAGCAGGGGGAATGGCGAGCAGTACTTC. The gene calls are TRBV2 and TRBJ2-7; no reliable D call. V dropped 6 bases and J dropped 6 bases, with 9 bases sitting between them. This CDR3 region has 11 residues. Germline V gives CDR1 SNHLY, CDR2 FYNNEI.

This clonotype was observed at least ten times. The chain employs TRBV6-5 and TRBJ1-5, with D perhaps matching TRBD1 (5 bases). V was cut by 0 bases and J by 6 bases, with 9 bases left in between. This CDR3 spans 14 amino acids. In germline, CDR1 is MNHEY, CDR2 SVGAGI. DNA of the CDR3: TGTGCCAGCAGTTACTCGCAGGGAGCTCAGCCCCAGCATTTT. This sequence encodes CASSYSQGAQPQHF.

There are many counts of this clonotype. The CDR3: CASRPRGNTEAFF. CDR3 sequence (DNA): TGTGCCAGCAGGCCGAGGGGGAACACTGAAGCTTTCTTT. This sequence joins TRBV7-8 and TRBJ1-1; possible D gene TRBD1, 5 bases. Trimming removed 6 bases from V and 1 base from J, with 9 bases in between. Germline CDR1 SGHVS, CDR2 FQNEAQ. CDR3 length: 13 amino acids.

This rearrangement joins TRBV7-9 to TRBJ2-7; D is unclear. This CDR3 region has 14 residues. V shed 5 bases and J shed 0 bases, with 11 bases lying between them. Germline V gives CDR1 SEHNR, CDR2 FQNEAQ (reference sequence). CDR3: CASSTGPSSYEQYF. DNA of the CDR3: TGTGCCAGCAGCACCGGCCCCAGCTCCTACGAGCAGTACTTC.

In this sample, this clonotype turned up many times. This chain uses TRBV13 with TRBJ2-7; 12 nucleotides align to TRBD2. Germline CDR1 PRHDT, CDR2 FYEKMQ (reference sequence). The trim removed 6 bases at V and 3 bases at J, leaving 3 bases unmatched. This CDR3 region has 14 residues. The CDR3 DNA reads TGTGCCAGCAGGACTAGCGGGAGACGCTACGAGCAGTACTTC. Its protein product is CASRTSGRRYEQYF.